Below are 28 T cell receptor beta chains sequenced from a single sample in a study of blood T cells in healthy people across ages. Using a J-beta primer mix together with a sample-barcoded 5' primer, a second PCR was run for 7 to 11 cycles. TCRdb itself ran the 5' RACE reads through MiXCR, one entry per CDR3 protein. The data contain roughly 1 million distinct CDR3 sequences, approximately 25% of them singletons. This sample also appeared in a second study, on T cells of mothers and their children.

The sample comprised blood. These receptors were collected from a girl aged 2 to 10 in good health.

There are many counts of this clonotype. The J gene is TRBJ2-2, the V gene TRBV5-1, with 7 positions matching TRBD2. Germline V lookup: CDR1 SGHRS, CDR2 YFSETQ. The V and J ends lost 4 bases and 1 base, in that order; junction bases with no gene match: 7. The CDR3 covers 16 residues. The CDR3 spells CASSKEPSGNTGELFF. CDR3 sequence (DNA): TGCGCCAGCAGCAAGGAACCTAGCGGGAACACCGGGGAGCTGTTTTTT.

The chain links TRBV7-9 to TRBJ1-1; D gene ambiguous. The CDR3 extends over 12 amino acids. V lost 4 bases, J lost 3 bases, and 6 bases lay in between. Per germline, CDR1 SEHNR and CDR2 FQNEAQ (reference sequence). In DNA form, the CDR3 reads TGTGCCAGCAGCTGGCCCGACACTGAAGCTTTCTTT. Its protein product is CASSWPDTEAFF. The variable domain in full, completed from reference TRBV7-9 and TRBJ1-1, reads DTGVSQNPRHKITKRGQNVTFRCDPISEHNRLYWYRQTLGQGPEFLTYFQNEAQLEKSRLLSDRFSAERPKGSFSTLEIQRTEQGDSAMYLCASSWPDTEAFFGQGTRLTVV.

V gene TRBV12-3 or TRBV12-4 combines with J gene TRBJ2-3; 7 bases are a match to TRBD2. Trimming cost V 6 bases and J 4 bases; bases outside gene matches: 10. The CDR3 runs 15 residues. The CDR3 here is CASSPSGMGADTQYF. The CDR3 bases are TGTGCCAGCAGCCCTAGCGGAATGGGGGCAGATACGCAGTATTTT.

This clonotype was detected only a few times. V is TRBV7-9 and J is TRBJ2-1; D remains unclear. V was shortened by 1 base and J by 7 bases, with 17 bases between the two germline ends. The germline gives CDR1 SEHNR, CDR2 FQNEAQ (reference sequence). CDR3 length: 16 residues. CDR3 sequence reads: CASSLGPTWVANEQFF. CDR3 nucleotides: TGTGCCAGCAGCTTAGGGCCTACGTGGGTCGCAAATGAGCAGTTCTTC. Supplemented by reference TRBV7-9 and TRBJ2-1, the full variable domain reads DTGVSQNPRHKITKRGQNVTFRCDPISEHNRLYWYRQTLGQGPEFLTYFQNEAQLEKSRLLSDRFSAERPKGSFSTLEIQRTEQGDSAMYLCASSLGPTWVANEQFFGPGTRLTVL.

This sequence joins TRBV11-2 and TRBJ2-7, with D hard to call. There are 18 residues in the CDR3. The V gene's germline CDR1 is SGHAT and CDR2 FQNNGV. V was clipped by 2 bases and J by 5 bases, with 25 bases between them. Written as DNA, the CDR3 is TGTGCCAGCAGCTTATATCTAGGCGATTTCCTAGATCGCAACGAGCAGTACTTC. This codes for CASSLYLGDFLDRNEQYF.

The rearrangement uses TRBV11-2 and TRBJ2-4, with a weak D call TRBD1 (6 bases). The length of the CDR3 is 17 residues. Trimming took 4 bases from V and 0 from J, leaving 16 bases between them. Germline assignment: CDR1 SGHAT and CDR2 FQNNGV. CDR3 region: CASSSDSFLLAKNIQYF. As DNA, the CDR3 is TGTGCCAGCAGCTCGGACAGCTTTCTACTAGCCAAAAACATTCAGTACTTC. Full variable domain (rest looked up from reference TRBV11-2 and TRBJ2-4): EAGVAQSPRYKIIEKRQSVAFWCNPISGHATLYWYQQILGQGPKLLIQFQNNGVVDDSQLPKDRFSAERLKGVDSTLKIQPAKLEDSAVYLCASSSDSFLLAKNIQYFGAGTRLSVL.

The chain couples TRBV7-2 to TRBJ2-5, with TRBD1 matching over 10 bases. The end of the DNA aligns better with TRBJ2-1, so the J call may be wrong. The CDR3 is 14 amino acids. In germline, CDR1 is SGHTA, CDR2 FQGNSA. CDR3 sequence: CASAMTGGWAEQFF. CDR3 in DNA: TGTGCCAGCGCAATGACAGGGGGCTGGGCTGAGCAGTTCTTC.

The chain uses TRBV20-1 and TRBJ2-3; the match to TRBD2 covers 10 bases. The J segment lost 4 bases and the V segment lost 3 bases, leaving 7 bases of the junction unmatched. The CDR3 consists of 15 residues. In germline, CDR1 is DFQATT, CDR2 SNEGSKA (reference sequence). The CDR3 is CSARASGGAPDTQYF. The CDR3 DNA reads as TGCAGTGCTAGGGCCAGCGGGGGGGCCCCAGATACGCAGTATTTT.

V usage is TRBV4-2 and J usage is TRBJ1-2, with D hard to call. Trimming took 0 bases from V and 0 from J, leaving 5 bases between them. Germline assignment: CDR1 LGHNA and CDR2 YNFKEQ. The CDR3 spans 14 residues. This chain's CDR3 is CASSQDGANYGYTF. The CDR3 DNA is TGTGCCAGCAGCCAAGATGGTGCTAACTATGGCTACACCTTC.

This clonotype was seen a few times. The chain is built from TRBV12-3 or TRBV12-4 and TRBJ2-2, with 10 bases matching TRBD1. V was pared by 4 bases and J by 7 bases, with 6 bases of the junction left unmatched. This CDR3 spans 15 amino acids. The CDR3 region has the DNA TGTGCCAGCAGTTACGGACAGGGGGAGAGCGGGGAGCTGTTTTTT. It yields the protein CASSYGQGESGELFF.

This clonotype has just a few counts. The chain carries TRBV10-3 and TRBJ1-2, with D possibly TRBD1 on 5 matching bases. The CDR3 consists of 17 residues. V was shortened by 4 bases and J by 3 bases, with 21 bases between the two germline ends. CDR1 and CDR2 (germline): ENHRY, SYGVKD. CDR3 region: CAISGSPVGGKYYGYTF. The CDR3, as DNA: TGTGCCATCAGTGGGTCCCCCGTGGGGGGAAAATACTATGGCTACACCTTC.

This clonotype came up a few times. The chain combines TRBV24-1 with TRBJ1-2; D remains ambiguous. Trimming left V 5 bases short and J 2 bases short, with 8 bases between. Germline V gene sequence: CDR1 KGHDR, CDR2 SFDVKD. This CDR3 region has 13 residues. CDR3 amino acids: CATSVGINYGYTF. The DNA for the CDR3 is TGTGCCACCAGTGTAGGTATCAACTATGGCTACACCTTC.

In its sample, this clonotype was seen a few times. CDR3 DNA: TGTGCCAGCAGCCAGAACCGGAACACTGAAGCTTTCTTT. The encoded protein is CASSQNRNTEAFF. J is TRBJ1-1 and V is TRBV7-2; D unresolved. Germline V gives CDR1 SGHTA, CDR2 FQGNSA. Trimming shortened V by 5 bases and J by 1 base, and 8 bases separated the two germline ends. The CDR3 sequence is 13 residues long.

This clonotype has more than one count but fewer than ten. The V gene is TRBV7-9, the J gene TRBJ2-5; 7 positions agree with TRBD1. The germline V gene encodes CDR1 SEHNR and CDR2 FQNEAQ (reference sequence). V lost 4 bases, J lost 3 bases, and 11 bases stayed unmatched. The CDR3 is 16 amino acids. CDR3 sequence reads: CASSYLPVTGKETQYF. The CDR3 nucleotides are TGTGCCAGCAGCTATCTCCCGGTGACAGGGAAAGAGACCCAGTACTTC. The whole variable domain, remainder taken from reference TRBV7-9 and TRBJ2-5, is DTGVSQNPRHKITKRGQNVTFRCDPISEHNRLYWYRQTLGQGPEFLTYFQNEAQLEKSRLLSDRFSAERPKGSFSTLEIQRTEQGDSAMYLCASSYLPVTGKETQYFGPGTRLLVL.

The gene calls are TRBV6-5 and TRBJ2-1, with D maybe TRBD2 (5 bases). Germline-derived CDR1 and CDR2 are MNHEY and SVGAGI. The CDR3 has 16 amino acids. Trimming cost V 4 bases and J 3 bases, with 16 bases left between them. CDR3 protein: CASSSTSPRGYNEQFF. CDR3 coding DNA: TGTGCCAGCAGTTCGACGAGTCCTCGGGGCTACAATGAGCAGTTCTTC.

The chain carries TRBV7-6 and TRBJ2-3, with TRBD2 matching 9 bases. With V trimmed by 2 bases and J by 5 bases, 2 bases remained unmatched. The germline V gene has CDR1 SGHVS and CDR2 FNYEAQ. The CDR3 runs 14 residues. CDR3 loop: CASSLSAGGDTQYF. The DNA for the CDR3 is TGTGCCAGCAGCTTATCAGCGGGGGGAGATACGCAGTATTTT.

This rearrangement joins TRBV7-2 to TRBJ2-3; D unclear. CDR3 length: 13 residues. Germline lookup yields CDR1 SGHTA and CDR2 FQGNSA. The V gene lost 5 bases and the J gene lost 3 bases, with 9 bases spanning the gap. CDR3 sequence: CASSQWVTDTQYF. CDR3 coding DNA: TGTGCCAGCAGCCAGTGGGTGACAGATACGCAGTATTTT.

CDR3 in amino acids: CASSLVPGGAGANVLTF. As DNA, the CDR3 is TGTGCCAGCAGCTTAGTACCAGGGGGCGCTGGGGCCAACGTCCTGACTTTC. This rearrangement joins TRBV7-2 to TRBJ2-6; TRBD1 agrees at 8 bases. CDR3 length: 17 amino acids. The germline V gene has CDR1 SGHTA and CDR2 FQGNSA. V shed 1 base and J 2 bases; nucleotides not matched to a gene: 4.

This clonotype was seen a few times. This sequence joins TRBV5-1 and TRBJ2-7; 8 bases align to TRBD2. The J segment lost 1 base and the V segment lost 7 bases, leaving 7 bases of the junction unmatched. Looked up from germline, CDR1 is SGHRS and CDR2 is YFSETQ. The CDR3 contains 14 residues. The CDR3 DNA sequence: TGCGCCAGCTTTCCGGGACTAGAATCCTACGAGCAGTACTTC. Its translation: CASFPGLESYEQYF.

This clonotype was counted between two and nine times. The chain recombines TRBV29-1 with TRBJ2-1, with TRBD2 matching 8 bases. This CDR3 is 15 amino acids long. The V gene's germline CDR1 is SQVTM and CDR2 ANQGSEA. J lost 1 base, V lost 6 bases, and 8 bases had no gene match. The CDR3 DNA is TGCAGCGTGGCGAGCGGGGGACTATCCTACAATGAGCAGTTCTTC. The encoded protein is CSVASGGLSYNEQFF.

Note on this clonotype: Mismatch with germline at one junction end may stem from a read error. Here the CDR3 DNA reads TGTGCCAGCAGTTTGTCCGGGACAGTACACAACTTC. It translates to CASSLSGTVHNF. V is TRBV12-3 or TRBV12-4 and J is TRBJ2-7; 7 positions match TRBD1. This CDR3 has 12 residues.

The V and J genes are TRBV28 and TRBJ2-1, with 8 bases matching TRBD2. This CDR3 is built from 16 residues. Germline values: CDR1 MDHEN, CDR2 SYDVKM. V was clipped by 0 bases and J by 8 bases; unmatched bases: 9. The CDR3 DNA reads TGTGCCAGCAGTTTATGGGGGGGGACTAGTAGATATGAGCAGTTCTTC. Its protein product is CASSLWGGTSRYEQFF.

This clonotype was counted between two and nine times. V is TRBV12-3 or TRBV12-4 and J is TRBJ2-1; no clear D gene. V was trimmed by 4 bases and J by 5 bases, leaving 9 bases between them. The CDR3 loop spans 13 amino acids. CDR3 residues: CASSWITDNEQFF. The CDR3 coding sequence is TGTGCCAGCAGTTGGATCACTGACAATGAGCAGTTCTTC.

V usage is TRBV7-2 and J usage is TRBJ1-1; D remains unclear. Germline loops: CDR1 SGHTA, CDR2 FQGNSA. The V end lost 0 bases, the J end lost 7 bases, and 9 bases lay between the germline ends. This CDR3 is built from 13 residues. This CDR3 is CASSLAPWVEAFF. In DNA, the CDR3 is TGTGCCAGCAGCTTAGCGCCTTGGGTTGAAGCTTTCTTT.

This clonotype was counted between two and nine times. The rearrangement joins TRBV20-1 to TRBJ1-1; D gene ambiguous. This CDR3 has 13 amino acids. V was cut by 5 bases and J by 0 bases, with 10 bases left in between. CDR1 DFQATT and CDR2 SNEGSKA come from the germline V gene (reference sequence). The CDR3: CSAGPGLNTEAFF. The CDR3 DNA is TGCAGTGCTGGACCAGGATTGAACACTGAAGCTTTCTTT.

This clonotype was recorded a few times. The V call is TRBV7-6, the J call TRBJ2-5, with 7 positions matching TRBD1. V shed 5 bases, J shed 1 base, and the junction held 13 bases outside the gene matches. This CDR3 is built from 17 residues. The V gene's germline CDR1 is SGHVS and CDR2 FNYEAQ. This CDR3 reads CASSPQGVRGPQETQYF. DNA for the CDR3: TGTGCCAGCAGCCCTCAAGGTGTTAGGGGGCCCCAAGAGACCCAGTACTTC.

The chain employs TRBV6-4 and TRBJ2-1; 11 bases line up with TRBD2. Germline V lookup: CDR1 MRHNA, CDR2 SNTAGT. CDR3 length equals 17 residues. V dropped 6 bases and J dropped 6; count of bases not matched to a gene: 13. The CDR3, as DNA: TGTGCCAGCAGCCCCCAACCTCTCACTAGCGGGAGCAATGAGCAGTTCTTC. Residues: CASSPQPLTSGSNEQFF.

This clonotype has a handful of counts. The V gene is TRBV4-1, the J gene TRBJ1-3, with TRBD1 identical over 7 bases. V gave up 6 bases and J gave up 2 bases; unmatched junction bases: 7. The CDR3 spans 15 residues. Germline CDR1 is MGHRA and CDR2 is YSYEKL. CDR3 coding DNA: TGCGCCAGCAGGCCGACAGGGACAGCTGGAAACACCATATATTTT. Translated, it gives CASRPTGTAGNTIYF.